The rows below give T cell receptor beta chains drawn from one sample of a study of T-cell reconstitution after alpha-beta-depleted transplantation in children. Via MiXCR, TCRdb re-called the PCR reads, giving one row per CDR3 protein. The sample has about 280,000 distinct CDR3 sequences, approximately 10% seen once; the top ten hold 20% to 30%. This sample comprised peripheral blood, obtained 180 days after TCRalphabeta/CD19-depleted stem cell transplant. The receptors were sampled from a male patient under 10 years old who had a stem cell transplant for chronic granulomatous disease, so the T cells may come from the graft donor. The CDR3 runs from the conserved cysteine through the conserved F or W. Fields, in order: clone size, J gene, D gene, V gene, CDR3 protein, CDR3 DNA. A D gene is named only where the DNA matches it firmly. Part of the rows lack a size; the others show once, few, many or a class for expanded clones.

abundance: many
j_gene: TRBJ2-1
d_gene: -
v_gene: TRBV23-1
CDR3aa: CASIRALHQVEQFF
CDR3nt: TGCGCCAGCATTCGGGCTCTACATCAGGTTGAGCAGTTCTTC

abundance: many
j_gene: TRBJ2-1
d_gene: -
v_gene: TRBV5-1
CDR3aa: CASNLIGRPNNEQFF
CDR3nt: TGCGCCAGCAACCTTATCGGGAGACCTAACAATGAGCAGTTCTTC

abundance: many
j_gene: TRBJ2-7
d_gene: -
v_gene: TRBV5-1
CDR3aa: CASSLSREHSYEQYF
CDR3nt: TGCGCCAGCAGCTTGTCCCGGGAGCACTCCTACGAGCAGTACTTC

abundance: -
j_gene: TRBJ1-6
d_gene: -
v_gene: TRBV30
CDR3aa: CAWSATFSPLHF
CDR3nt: TGTGCCTGGAGTGCAACATTTTCACCCCTCCACTTT

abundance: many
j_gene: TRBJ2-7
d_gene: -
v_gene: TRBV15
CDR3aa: CATARDKASYEQYF
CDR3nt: TGTGCCACCGCCCGGGACAAGGCTTCCTACGAGCAGTACTTC

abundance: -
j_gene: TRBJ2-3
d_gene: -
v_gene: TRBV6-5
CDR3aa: CASSLVAGRDTQYF
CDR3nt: TGTGCCAGCAGTTTAGTAGCTGGAAGGGATACGCAGTATTTT

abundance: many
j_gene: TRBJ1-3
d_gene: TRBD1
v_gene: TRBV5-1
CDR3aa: CASRPSTGTDYGNTIYF
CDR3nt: TGCGCCAGCAGACCTTCGACCGGGACAGATTATGGAAACACCATATATTTT

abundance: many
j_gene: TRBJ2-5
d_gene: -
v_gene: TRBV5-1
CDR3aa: CASSLPNQETQYF
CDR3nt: TGCGCCAGCAGTCTTCCTAACCAAGAGACCCAGTACTTC

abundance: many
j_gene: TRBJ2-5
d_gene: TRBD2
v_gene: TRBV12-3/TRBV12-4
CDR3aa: CASSVAGARETQYF
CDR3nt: TGTGCCAGCAGTGTAGCGGGGGCGCGAGAGACCCAGTACTTC

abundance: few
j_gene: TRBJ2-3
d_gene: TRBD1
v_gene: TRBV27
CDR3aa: CASSFGTGANTQYF
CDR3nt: TGTGCCAGCAGTTTTGGGACAGGGGCGAATACGCAGTATTTT

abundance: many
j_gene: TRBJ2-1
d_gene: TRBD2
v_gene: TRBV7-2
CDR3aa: CASSLVATSGNHNEQFF
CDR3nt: TGTGCCAGCAGCTTAGTCGCTACTAGCGGGAACCACAATGAGCAGTTCTTC

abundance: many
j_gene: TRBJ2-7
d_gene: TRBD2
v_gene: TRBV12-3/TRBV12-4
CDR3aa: CASSFAGGPLEQYF
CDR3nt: TGTGCCAGCAGTTTTGCGGGAGGGCCCCTCGAGCAGTACTTC

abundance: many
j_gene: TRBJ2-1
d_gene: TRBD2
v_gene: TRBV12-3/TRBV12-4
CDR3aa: CASTSRLAGGNEQFF
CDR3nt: TGTGCCAGCACCAGCAGACTAGCGGGAGGCAATGAGCAGTTCTTC